The present T cell receptor (beta chain) was sequenced within a study of human T cells and chemical hapten exposure. As the library was built, unique molecular identifiers were attached to individual cDNA molecules. MiXCR, applied by TCRdb to the RACE reads, yields one record per CDR3 protein. Counted here are tens of thousands of distinct CDR3 sequences, about 5.5% occurring once; the ten biggest clones make up 9.5% to 15%. This CDR3 has 12 amino acids. Looked up from germline, CDR1 is LNHDA and CDR2 is SQIVND (reference sequence). Trimming left V 3 bases short and J 7 bases short, with 7 bases between. This clonotype was counted between two and nine times. Sample time point: healthy volunteer bleed at 6 weeks. From whole blood left unfractionated, total RNA was extracted.

The sample taken for sequencing was whole blood. The receptor comes from a human donor in good health. Some clones in this sample may be carry-over from other donors' samples. V gene TRBV19 combines with J gene TRBJ1-5, with D hard to call. The CDR3 protein is CASSIRAQPQHF. CDR3 DNA sequence: TGTGCCAGTAGTATCAGAGCACAGCCCCAGCATTTT.